A selection of T cell receptor beta chains follows, all from one sample in a study of siplizumab effects on memory and regulatory T cells. TCRdb's table, derived via immunoSEQ multiplex PCR, lists solely in-frame clones and lacks some. Among over 11,000 clones listed, about 49% were seen once. These receptors lack a known antigen. Sequencing was performed on CFSE-low (dividing) CD4+ T cells sorted from an allogeneic mixed lymphocyte reaction. The receptors derive from a human donor in good health; the cells came from an allogeneic mixed lymphocyte reaction. CDR3s include the opening cysteine and the closing phenylalanine or tryptophan. Each record gives: CDR3 length, J gene, V gene, CDR3 protein.

CDR3 length: 15
J gene: TRBJ2-6
V gene: TRBV11-3
CDR3 protein: CASSSGGSGANVLTF

CDR3 length: 15
J gene: TRBJ2-5
V gene: TRBV6-6
CDR3 protein: CASSYGQGGRETQYF

CDR3 length: 14
J gene: TRBJ2-2
V gene: TRBV11-3
CDR3 protein: CASSLRRDAGELFF

CDR3 length: 12
J gene: TRBJ1-5
V gene: TRBV6-6
CDR3 protein: CASGRVGQPQHF

CDR3 length: 14
J gene: TRBJ2-5
V gene: TRBV11-2
CDR3 protein: CASSPDAFQETQYF

CDR3 length: 15
J gene: TRBJ2-1
V gene: TRBV13
CDR3 protein: CASSLAGGTYNEQFF

CDR3 length: 13
J gene: TRBJ1-5
V gene: TRBV11-2
CDR3 protein: CASSLQGSQPQHF

CDR3 length: 13
J gene: TRBJ2-7
V gene: TRBV5-1
CDR3 protein: CASSFQGGYEQYF

CDR3 length: 13
J gene: TRBJ2-5
V gene: TRBV30
CDR3 protein: CAWSVGGSETQYF

CDR3 length: 14
J gene: TRBJ2-5
V gene: TRBV7-2
CDR3 protein: CASSVPRVRETQYF

CDR3 length: 12
J gene: TRBJ2-7
V gene: TRBV10-3
CDR3 protein: CAIKDSSYEQYF

CDR3 length: 14
J gene: TRBJ1-4
V gene: TRBV7-9
CDR3 protein: CASSRYGLNEKLFF

CDR3 length: 13
J gene: TRBJ1-2
V gene: TRBV6-6
CDR3 protein: CASSEASLYGYTF

CDR3 length: 15
J gene: TRBJ1-1
V gene: TRBV7-2
CDR3 protein: CASSYHQGAGTEAFF

CDR3 length: 14
J gene: TRBJ2-3
V gene: TRBV2
CDR3 protein: CASSMDRAADTQYF

CDR3 length: 14
J gene: TRBJ1-1
V gene: TRBV5-1
CDR3 protein: CASRNSGQFTEAFF

CDR3 length: 13
J gene: TRBJ1-2
V gene: TRBV6-5
CDR3 protein: CASSPGSNYGYTF

CDR3 length: 12
J gene: TRBJ2-1
V gene: TRBV2
CDR3 protein: CASRTAAGEQFF

CDR3 length: 15
J gene: TRBJ2-7
V gene: TRBV7-8
CDR3 protein: CASTPGHPSSYEQYF

CDR3 length: 17
J gene: TRBJ1-3
V gene: TRBV18
CDR3 protein: CASSPLSLVPPGNTIYF

CDR3 length: 14
J gene: TRBJ2-1
V gene: TRBV6-4
CDR3 protein: CASSTTGTNNEQFF

CDR3 length: 14
J gene: TRBJ2-1
V gene: TRBV6-5
CDR3 protein: CASRGYQSYNEQFF

CDR3 length: 14
J gene: TRBJ1-2
V gene: TRBV5-1
CDR3 protein: CASSAGQGPYGYTF

CDR3 length: 14
J gene: TRBJ1-1
V gene: TRBV6-1
CDR3 protein: CASRQGYMNTEAFF

CDR3 length: 15
J gene: TRBJ2-3
V gene: TRBV29-1
CDR3 protein: CSVEVASGVPDTQYF

CDR3 length: 15
J gene: TRBJ2-2
V gene: TRBV6-1
CDR3 protein: CASKGLGHNTGELFF

CDR3 length: 15
J gene: TRBJ1-6
V gene: TRBV19
CDR3 protein: CASSIGTGENSPLHF

CDR3 length: 19
J gene: TRBJ2-1
V gene: TRBV5-1
CDR3 protein: CASSLPSNATGESYNEQFF

CDR3 length: 13
J gene: TRBJ1-6
V gene: TRBV2
CDR3 protein: CASSRDRNSPLHF

CDR3 length: 13
J gene: TRBJ1-5
V gene: TRBV30
CDR3 protein: CAWNLDGNQPQHF

CDR3 length: 16
J gene: TRBJ2-7
V gene: TRBV7-6
CDR3 protein: CASSLVGAGSSYEQYF

CDR3 length: 15
J gene: TRBJ2-7
V gene: TRBV6-5
CDR3 protein: CASRYRDRGPYEQYF

CDR3 length: 13
J gene: TRBJ1-1
V gene: TRBV29-1
CDR3 protein: CSTGQGAYTEAFF

CDR3 length: 17
J gene: TRBJ1-6
V gene: TRBV4-3
CDR3 protein: CASSQDSRTGGYSPLHF

CDR3 length: 15
J gene: -
V gene: TRBV21-1
CDR3 protein: CASSKFLESSYEQYF

CDR3 length: 13
J gene: TRBJ1-5
V gene: TRBV18
CDR3 protein: CASSPTRDQPQHF

CDR3 length: 14
J gene: TRBJ2-5
V gene: TRBV11-3
CDR3 protein: CASSWQATEETQYF

CDR3 length: 13
J gene: TRBJ1-2
V gene: TRBV11-3
CDR3 protein: CASSPGQFYGYTF

CDR3 length: 15
J gene: TRBJ1-1
V gene: TRBV5-4
CDR3 protein: CASSLPRQANTEAFF

CDR3 length: 14
J gene: TRBJ1-2
V gene: TRBV6-5
CDR3 protein: CASSHDRVAYGYTF

CDR3 length: 13
J gene: TRBJ2-7
V gene: TRBV6-6
CDR3 protein: CASGEQNSYEQYF

CDR3 length: 14
J gene: TRBJ1-3
V gene: TRBV6-6
CDR3 protein: CASSDRDSGNTIYF

CDR3 length: 14
J gene: TRBJ1-2
V gene: TRBV19
CDR3 protein: CASSIPGTNYGYTF

CDR3 length: 12
J gene: TRBJ1-1
V gene: TRBV7-9
CDR3 protein: CASSLDSGKAFF

CDR3 length: 15
J gene: -
V gene: TRBV10-3
CDR3 protein: CAISNHRDLSYEQYF

CDR3 length: 14
J gene: TRBJ1-1
V gene: TRBV13
CDR3 protein: CASSLGQMNTEAFF

CDR3 length: 15
J gene: TRBJ2-2
V gene: TRBV7-9
CDR3 protein: CASSLAQTNTGELFF

CDR3 length: 14
J gene: TRBJ1-1
V gene: TRBV6-5
CDR3 protein: CASRDEGRSAEAFF

CDR3 length: 13
J gene: TRBJ1-1
V gene: TRBV6-1
CDR3 protein: CASKNFLNTEAFF

CDR3 length: 15
J gene: TRBJ1-3
V gene: TRBV5-5
CDR3 protein: CASSQGPLTGNTIYF

CDR3 length: 14
J gene: TRBJ2-7
V gene: TRBV6-5
CDR3 protein: CASKTSRKNYEQYF

CDR3 length: 19
J gene: TRBJ2-3
V gene: TRBV4-1
CDR3 protein: CASSGSRPGAGGRTDTQYF

CDR3 length: 16
J gene: TRBJ1-3
V gene: TRBV5-6
CDR3 protein: CASSLRTGRSGNTIYF

CDR3 length: 16
J gene: TRBJ2-3
V gene: TRBV19
CDR3 protein: CASSSVLGKGTDTQYF

CDR3 length: 17
J gene: TRBJ2-2
V gene: TRBV9
CDR3 protein: CASSVTLFDRNTGELFF

CDR3 length: 15
J gene: TRBJ1-2
V gene: TRBV25-1
CDR3 protein: CASSAIGTGGFGYTF

CDR3 length: 15
J gene: TRBJ2-3
V gene: TRBV10-2
CDR3 protein: CASREQGGSTDTQYF

CDR3 length: 15
J gene: TRBJ1-1
V gene: TRBV6-1
CDR3 protein: CASSATDRGTTEAFF

CDR3 length: 14
J gene: TRBJ1-1
V gene: TRBV18
CDR3 protein: CASSQQGMNTEAFF